The 2 T cell receptor beta chains presented below share a single source sample, sequenced in a study of OX40 agonist ivuxolimab in advanced cancers. The protocol was immunoSEQ multiplex PCR, while the TCRdb copy is restricted to in-frame clones and leaves out a portion. Among fewer than 30,000 clones listed, more than 75% were seen once. This sample comprised CD4+ or CD8+ T cells sorted from blood, obtained in a trial of the OX40 agonist ivuxolimab. Receptors originate from an adult with an advanced solid tumor such as melanoma, head and neck, liver or kidney cancer.

The chain has TRBV7-9 and TRBJ2-7; D might be TRBD1 (5 bases). The CDR3 sequence is 13 residues long. The V gene lost 3 bases and the J gene lost 6 bases, with 12 bases spanning the gap. Germline values: CDR1 SEHNR, CDR2 FQNEAQ (reference sequence). The CDR3 sequence is CASSFDSPLEQYF. DNA of the CDR3: TGTGCCAGCAGCTTTGACAGCCCTCTCGAGCAGTACTTC.

The chain joins TRBV4-1 to TRBJ1-2; a possible D gene is TRBD1 (5 bases). The CDR3 runs to 15 residues. The germline V and J ends were trimmed by 7 bases and 0 bases, with 15 bases remaining between them. Germline V gene lookup returns CDR1 MGHRA and CDR2 YSYEKL. This CDR3 is CASTPGTHANYGYTF. CDR3 in DNA: TGCGCCAGCACCCCGGGGACGCATGCTAACTATGGCTACACCTTC.